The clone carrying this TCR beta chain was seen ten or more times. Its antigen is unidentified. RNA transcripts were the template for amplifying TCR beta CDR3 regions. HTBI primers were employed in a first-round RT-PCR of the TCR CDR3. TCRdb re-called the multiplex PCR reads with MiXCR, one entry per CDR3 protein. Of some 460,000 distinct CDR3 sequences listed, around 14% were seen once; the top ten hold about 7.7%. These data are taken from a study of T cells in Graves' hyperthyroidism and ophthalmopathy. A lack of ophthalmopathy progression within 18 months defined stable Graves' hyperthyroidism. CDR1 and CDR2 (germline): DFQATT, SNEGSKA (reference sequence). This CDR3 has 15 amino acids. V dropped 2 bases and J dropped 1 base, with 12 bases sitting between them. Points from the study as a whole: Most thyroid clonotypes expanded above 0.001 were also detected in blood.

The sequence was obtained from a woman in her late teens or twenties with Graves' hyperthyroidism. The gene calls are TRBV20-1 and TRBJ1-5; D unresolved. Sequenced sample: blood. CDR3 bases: TGCAGTGCTAGAAGCGGAGAGTCCAGCAATCAGCCCCAGCATTTT. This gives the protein CSARSGESSNQPQHF.